The following is a TCR beta chain sequence with its context. No antigen is known for it. This entry belongs to a study of T cell responses to AZD1222 COVID-19 vaccine. Whole-study findings and limits: Spike-spanning, vaccine-associated CD4 TCRs were dominant at 160-218 and 743-854.

Combined were second doses at about 4 or about 12 weeks. Germline loops: CDR1 MNHEY, CDR2 SVGAGI. Trimming cost V 11 bases and J 4 bases, with 23 bases left between them. The CDR3 is made up of 15 amino acids. TCRdb keeps only in-frame clones here, not all; method: immunoSEQ multiplex PCR. The repertoire includes about 160,000 clones, 70% to 90% of them detected once, and around 4.4% sits in the top ten. The source is an adult who received the AZD1222 COVID-19 vaccine. The chain employs TRBV6-5 and TRBJ1-1; a weak D match, TRBD1 (5 bases). The sequencing here drew on peripheral blood, taken 28 days after the second AZD1222 dose. CDR3 loop: CAALSGVVPSTEAFF. The CDR3 DNA reads as TGTGCCGCCCTCTCGGGGGTCGTACCTAGCACTGAAGCTTTCTTT.